These 18 T cell receptor beta chains share one sample of origin, sequenced in a study of T cell responses to AZD1222 COVID-19 vaccine. Sequencing used immunoSEQ multiplex PCR; TCRdb keeps in-frame clones, though not all of them. Of around 80,000 clones in the sample, approximately 91% were seen once. Source: peripheral blood, taken on day 0 of AZD1222 vaccination. The source is an adult in good health.

V and J are TRBV5-4 and TRBJ2-2; D tentatively reads TRBD1 or TRBD2 (5 bases each). CDR3 length: 17 amino acids. The V gene lost 0 bases and the J gene lost 3 bases, with 15 bases spanning the gap. CDR1 is SGHNT, CDR2 YYREEE, per germline (reference sequence). CDR3 bases: TGTGCCAGCAGCTTGGGAGAGGGCAGCAGGGACACCGGGGAGCTGTTTTTT. It yields the protein CASSLGEGSRDTGELFF.

The J gene is TRBJ1-4, the V gene TRBV5-4, with TRBD1 matching 9 bases. This CDR3 region has 14 residues. Trimming cost V 4 bases and J 6 bases; bases outside gene matches: 4. CDR1 SGHNT and CDR2 YYREEE come from the germline V gene (reference sequence). In DNA, the CDR3 is TGTGCCAGCAGCCCCGGGACAGGGTATGAAAAACTGTTTTTT. Its protein is CASSPGTGYEKLFF.

The chain recombines TRBV2 with TRBJ1-1, with D unclear. This CDR3 has 14 residues. The germline V and J ends were trimmed by 5 bases and 1 base, with 11 bases remaining between them. In germline, CDR1 is SNHLY, CDR2 FYNNEI. Here the CDR3 reads CASSRTSWNTEAFF. The CDR3 region has the DNA TGTGCCAGCAGTAGAACCTCTTGGAACACTGAAGCTTTCTTT. The variable domain in full, completed from reference TRBV2 and TRBJ1-1, reads EPEVTQTPSHQVTQMGQEVILRCVPISNHLYFYWYRQILGQKVEFLVSFYNNEISEKSEIFDDQFSVERPDGSNFTLKIRSTKLEDSAMYFCASSRTSWNTEAFFGQGTRLTVV.

This clone showed up just once. The gene calls are TRBV11-2 and TRBJ1-2, with unresolved D. The CDR3 sequence is 14 residues long. V was trimmed by 1 base and J by 6 bases, leaving 12 bases between them. The germline CDR1 and CDR2 sequences are SGHAT and FQNNGV. CDR3 DNA: TGTGCCAGCAGCTTAGGGGCTGGCTCAGATGGCTACACCTTC. Translating gives CASSLGAGSDGYTF.

This sequence joins TRBV7-8 and TRBJ2-7, with 14 bases lining up with TRBD2. V was clipped by 5 bases and J by 4 bases; unmatched bases: 4. Germline V lookup: CDR1 SGHVS, CDR2 FQNEAQ. CDR3 size: 15 residues. The CDR3 region is CASSPGTSGRYEQYF. The DNA of the CDR3 is TGTGCCAGCAGCCCCGGGACTAGCGGGAGATACGAGCAGTACTTC.

The chain is built from TRBV6-6 and TRBJ1-2, with D unclear. CDR3 length equals 13 residues. Trimming took 7 bases from V and 3 from J, leaving 12 bases between them. CDR1 is MNHNY, CDR2 SVGAGI, per germline (reference sequence). Here the CDR3 reads CASTPSSDYGYTF. The CDR3, as DNA: TGTGCCAGCACGCCCTCCTCCGACTATGGCTACACCTTC.

The chain has TRBV4-1 and TRBJ2-1; D is ambiguous. The CDR3 covers 15 residues. CDR1 and CDR2 (germline): MGHRA, YSYEKL. V lost 1 base and J 4 bases, leaving 11 bases between the germline ends. The CDR3 DNA sequence: TGCGCCAGCAGCCAAGGGACCCAGGCATACAATGAGCAGTTCTTC. Translation: CASSQGTQAYNEQFF.

This chain uses TRBV15 with TRBJ2-7, with D possibly TRBD1 on 6 matching bases. The germline CDR1 and CDR2 sequences are LNHNV and YYDKDF (reference sequence). Trimming pared 0 bases from V and 2 bases from J, leaving 14 bases between. CDR3 size: 16 residues. CDR3 residues: CATSRDQGRDTYEQYF. CDR3 DNA: TGTGCCACCAGCAGAGATCAGGGCAGGGACACCTACGAGCAGTACTTC.

This clone was found a few times. The chain links TRBV2 to TRBJ2-2; 10 nucleotides line up with TRBD2. There are 14 residues in the CDR3. The V gene end was trimmed by 5 bases and the J gene end by 6 bases; junction bases not matched to a gene: 3. Germline V gene sequence: CDR1 SNHLY, CDR2 FYNNEI. In DNA, the CDR3 is TGTGCCAGCAGTTCTAGCGGGAGCTCCGGGGAGCTGTTTTTT. Protein: CASSSSGSSGELFF.

V usage is TRBV5-4 and J usage is TRBJ1-2; TRBD1 matches at 9 bases. V gave up 4 bases and J gave up 8 bases; unmatched junction bases: 12. The CDR3 is 15 amino acids. Germline V gene data show CDR1 as SGHNT and CDR2 as YYREEE (reference sequence). The CDR3 here is CASSAPGTGYRGYTF. The DNA of the CDR3 is TGTGCCAGCAGCGCGCCCGGGACAGGGTACCGGGGCTACACCTTC.

This clone was detected only a few times. The CDR3 region has the DNA TGTGCCAGCAGTTTGGGGGTCAATGAGCAGTTCTTC. Its translation is CASSLGVNEQFF. The chain couples TRBV12-3 or TRBV12-4 to TRBJ2-1, with D perhaps TRBD1 or TRBD2 (5 bases each). V was shortened by 3 bases and J by 6 bases, with 6 bases between the two germline ends. The CDR3 covers 12 residues.

The chain combines TRBV18 with TRBJ2-2, with D hard to call. The V and J ends lost 3 bases and 4 bases respectively, with 6 bases between them. Germline loops: CDR1 KGHSH, CDR2 LQKENI. This CDR3 has 13 amino acids. The CDR3 DNA sequence: TGTGCCAGCTCACCGGTTGGCACCGGGGAGCTGTTTTTT. Translation gives CASSPVGTGELFF.

This sequence joins TRBV5-1 and TRBJ2-2; D remains ambiguous. V lost 4 bases and J lost 4, with 14 bases in between. The CDR3 covers 15 residues. Germline CDR1 SGHRS, CDR2 YFSETQ. CDR3 sequence reads: CASSPQSPITGELFF. CDR3 DNA sequence: TGCGCCAGCAGCCCCCAGAGCCCAATCACCGGGGAGCTGTTTTTT. Full variable domain (rest looked up from reference TRBV5-1 and TRBJ2-2): KAGVTQTPRYLIKTRGQQVTLSCSPISGHRSVSWYQQTPGQGLQFLFEYFSETQRNKGNFPGRFSGRQFSNSRSEMNVSTLELGDSALYLCASSPQSPITGELFFGEGSRLTVL.

The rearrangement links TRBV7-9 to TRBJ2-3, with a weak D call TRBD1 (5 bases). The V and J ends lost 5 bases and 4 bases respectively, with 13 bases between them. Germline V gene data show CDR1 as SEHNR and CDR2 as FQNEAQ (reference sequence). The CDR3 loop spans 14 amino acids. The CDR3 DNA sequence: TGTGCCAGCAGCCCCCGGCAGGGTCCAGATACGCAGTATTTT. It codes for CASSPRQGPDTQYF.

The rearrangement links TRBV15 to TRBJ2-7; D remains unclear. Trimming pared 0 bases from V and 3 bases from J, leaving 12 bases between. The V gene's germline CDR1 is LNHNV and CDR2 YYDKDF (reference sequence). CDR3 length: 15 amino acids. The CDR3 loop reads CATSRDPARHYEQYF. DNA of the CDR3: TGTGCCACCAGCAGAGATCCTGCACGACACTACGAGCAGTACTTC.

The V and J genes are TRBV6-5 and TRBJ2-2, with a possible D match to TRBD1 (5 bases). The V and J ends lost 5 bases and 4 bases respectively, with 11 bases between them. The CDR3 spans 14 residues. CDR1 and CDR2 (germline): MNHEY, SVGAGI. The CDR3 nucleotides are TGTGCCAGCAGTAAGGGGCACTCCACCGGGGAGCTGTTTTTT. It specifies CASSKGHSTGELFF.

The rearrangement links TRBV10-3 to TRBJ2-1, with TRBD1 matching over 9 bases. The CDR3 extends over 13 amino acids. Trimming took 10 bases from V and 5 from J; bases not matched to a gene: 6. Germline loops: CDR1 ENHRY, CDR2 SYGVKD. The CDR3 loop is CANRGRRDNEQFF. CDR3 nucleotide sequence: TGTGCCAACAGGGGGCGGAGGGACAATGAGCAGTTCTTC.

This clone was seen once. The DNA for the CDR3 is TGCGCCAGCAGCCGAGGGACAGTAACTCCAAACATTCAGTACTTC. It codes for CASSRGTVTPNIQYF. J is TRBJ2-4 and V is TRBV4-1; 7 bases fit TRBD1. V trimming: 4 bases; J trimming: 6 bases; junction bases outside the gene matches: 9. Germline loops: CDR1 MGHRA, CDR2 YSYEKL. There are 15 residues in the CDR3.